The 16 T cell receptor beta chains presented below share a single source sample, sequenced in a study of T cells in Graves' hyperthyroidism and ophthalmopathy. What was amplified from RNA transcripts were TCR beta CDR3 regions. TCR CDR3 regions were first amplified by RT-PCR with HTBI primers. TCRdb passed the multiplex PCR reads through MiXCR, listing each CDR3 protein once. The sample holds roughly 570,000 distinct CDR3 sequences; 46% are singletons and the top ten take around 20%. Specimen: peripheral blood or thyroid tissue (not recorded which). Every receptor here comes from an adult woman with Graves' disease, either hyperthyroidism or ophthalmopathy (not recorded which).

This clonotype has more than one count but fewer than ten. The genes are TRBV30 and TRBJ2-2; D not certain. The CDR3 totals 13 residues. V was trimmed by 2 bases and J by 6 bases, leaving 10 bases between them. Germline V gene lookup returns CDR1 GTSNPN and CDR2 SVGIG (reference sequence). The CDR3 DNA is TGTGCCTGGAGTACAACCGTCGCCGGGGAGCTGTTTTTT. Protein: CAWSTTVAGELFF. The full variable domain, in which reference TRBV30 and TRBJ2-2 provide the parts outside the CDR3, is SQTIHQWPATLVQPVGSPLSLECTVEGTSNPNLYWYRQAAGRGLQLLFYSVGIGQISSEVPQNLSASRPQDRQFILSSKKLLLSDSGFYLCAWSTTVAGELFFGEGSRLTVL.

To note about this clonotype: Compared with germline, one end of the junction differs, possibly owing to a read error. The rearrangement uses TRBV10-3 and TRBJ1-2; D call uncertain. This CDR3 comprises 12 residues. Germline loops: CDR1 ENHRY, CDR2 SYGVKD. CDR3 sequence reads: CASSWPGYGYTF. The DNA for the CDR3 is TGTGCCAGCAGTTGGCCAGGCTATGGCTACACCTTC.

This clonotype occurred many times. The genes are TRBV20-1 and TRBJ1-2, with TRBD1 as a possible D gene (5 bases). This CDR3 contains 12 residues. Germline V gives CDR1 DFQATT, CDR2 SNEGSKA (reference sequence). The DNA of the CDR3 is TGCAGGGGACCCTCGGAGATCTATGGCTACACCTTC. Translation gives CRGPSEIYGYTF.

This clonotype has just a few counts. The chain is built from TRBV29-1 and TRBJ1-1; D is perhaps TRBD1 (5 bases). This CDR3 comprises 13 residues. Germline CDR1 and CDR2: SQVTM and ANQGSEA. V lost 3 bases, J lost 5 bases, and 13 bases lay in between. The CDR3 nucleotides read TGCAGCGTTGAGCGCGACAGTGCAACTGAAGCTTTCTTT. This encodes CSVERDSATEAFF.

On this clonotype itself: A junction end diverges from the germline sequence, so it may reflect a read error. The chain recombines TRBV7-7 with TRBJ2-5; 11 nucleotides agree with TRBD1. CDR1 is SSHAT, CDR2 FNYEAQ, per germline (reference sequence). The CDR3 loop spans 16 amino acids. In nucleotides, the CDR3 is TGTGCTAGCAGCTACCTCCGGGACAGGGGGAGACAGACCCAGTACTTC. Translated, it gives CASSYLRDRGRQTQYF.

There are many counts of this clonotype. The chain carries TRBV5-5 and TRBJ1-5, with D unresolved. The CDR3 loop spans 12 amino acids. Trimming left V 1 base short and J 9 bases short, with 8 bases between. Germline loops: CDR1 SGHKS, CDR2 YYEKEE (reference sequence). DNA for the CDR3: TGTGCCAGCAGCTTGTTTCGCGGGCCCCAGCATTTT. This encodes CASSLFRGPQHF.

The gene calls are TRBV10-3 and TRBJ1-1; TRBD1 matches at 8 bases. The CDR3 totals 15 residues. Trimming cost V 4 bases and J 4 bases; bases outside gene matches: 8. Germline CDR1 reads ENHRY; CDR2 reads SYGVKD. The CDR3 bases are TGTGCCATCAGTGCAAGGACAGGGATTAGCACTGAAGCTTTCTTT. This encodes CAISARTGISTEAFF.

This chain connects TRBV28 to TRBJ1-1; 7 bases line up with TRBD1. V lost 5 bases and J lost 0; bases outside the gene matches: 18. Germline-derived CDR1 and CDR2 are MDHEN and SYDVKM. The CDR3 sequence is 19 residues long. This chain's CDR3 is CASSLSLGQQKYMNTEAFF. CDR3 DNA: TGTGCCAGCAGTCTCTCGTTGGGACAGCAAAAATATATGAACACTGAAGCTTTCTTT.

The rearrangement links TRBV6-5 to TRBJ1-5; D is undetermined. V was clipped by 5 bases and J by 11 bases, with 10 bases between them. CDR3 length: 11 residues. Germline values: CDR1 MNHEY, CDR2 SVGAGI. The CDR3 loop reads CASSTTLAQHF. The CDR3 DNA reads TGTGCCAGCAGTACCACCCTGGCCCAGCATTTT.

This clonotype was recorded once. The chain recombines TRBV5-4 with TRBJ1-6; D uncertain. The V gene lost 0 bases and the J gene lost 0 bases, with 7 bases spanning the gap. CDR3 length: 16 amino acids. Per germline, CDR1 SGHNT and CDR2 YYREEE (reference sequence). This chain's CDR3 is CASSLDSLSYNSPLHF. The CDR3 bases are TGTGCCAGCAGCTTGGACAGTCTCTCCTATAATTCACCCCTCCACTTT.

This clonotype was counted many times. Compared with germline, one end of the junction differs, possibly owing to a read error. The chain links TRBV7-7 to TRBJ2-7; the D gene could be TRBD1 or TRBD2 (5 bases each). CDR3 size: 13 residues. Germline assignment: CDR1 SSHAT and CDR2 FNYEAQ (reference sequence). CDR3 amino acids: CASSLEVWGEQYF. As DNA, the CDR3 is TGTGCTAGCAGCTTAGAGGTTTGGGGGGAGCAGTACTTC. The full variable domain, with the rest looked up from reference TRBV7-7 and TRBJ2-7, is GAGVSQSPRYKVTKRGQDVTLRCDPISSHATLYWYQQALGQGPEFLTYFNYEAQPDKSGLPSDRFSAERPEGSISTLTIQRTEQRDSAMYRCASSLEVWGEQYFGPGTRLTVT.

Details on this clonotype: Just one base apart from a much larger clone, this may be a read error. The chain combines TRBV5-1 with TRBJ2-5, with 10 positions matching TRBD2. Per germline, CDR1 SGHRS and CDR2 YFSETQ. There are 16 residues in the CDR3. Germline trimming cut 3 bases from V and 4 bases from J; bases unmatched to any gene: 9. The CDR3 DNA reads as TGCGCCAGCAGCTCTAAGTCCCTAGCGGGAGTAGAGACCCAGTACTTC. This encodes CASSSKSLAGVETQYF.

The CDR3 loop reads CASSLSLGNTGELFF. The CDR3 coding sequence is TGTGCCAGCAGTTTATCATTGGGGAACACCGGGGAGCTGTTTTTT. V and J are TRBV27 and TRBJ2-2; D is unclear. The V gene lost 0 bases and the J gene lost 1 base, with 6 bases spanning the gap. Germline V gene sequence: CDR1 MNHEY, CDR2 SMNVEV (reference sequence). This CDR3 comprises 15 residues.

This clonotype was counted many times. This sequence joins TRBV28 and TRBJ2-7, with 7 nucleotides matching TRBD2. Per the germline V gene, CDR1 is MDHEN and CDR2 is SYDVKM. The CDR3 contains 15 residues. J was trimmed by 5 bases and V by 3 bases; bases with no gene match: 10. CDR3 protein: CASSFRGAGFNEQYF. As DNA, the CDR3 is TGTGCCAGCAGTTTCCGAGGAGCGGGGTTCAACGAGCAGTACTTC.

This clonotype is a singleton in its sample. The rearrangement joins TRBV10-3 to TRBJ2-5; a possible D gene is TRBD1 (6 bases). CDR3 length: 19 residues. Germline-derived CDR1 and CDR2 are ENHRY and SYGVKD. Trimming left V 3 bases short and J 0 bases short, with 23 bases between. CDR3 nucleotide sequence: TGTGCCATCAGTGATGCAGGGGTTGGAACAGGAACGTACCAAGAGACCCAGTACTTC. Its protein is CAISDAGVGTGTYQETQYF.

This clonotype was detected many times. The V and J genes are TRBV5-1 and TRBJ2-5; TRBD2 matches at 8 bases. The CDR3 has 15 residues. With 4 bases clipped from V and 5 bases from J, the junction kept 10 bases outside the gene matches. Looked up from germline, CDR1 is SGHRS and CDR2 is YFSETQ. The chain's CDR3 is CASSTHREGPETQYF. CDR3 bases: TGCGCCAGCAGCACCCATCGGGAGGGGCCGGAGACCCAGTACTTC.